These T cell receptor beta chains were read from a single sample in a study of T cell responses to AZD1222 COVID-19 vaccine. Only in-frame clones appear in the TCRdb table, and some are missing; sequencing was by immunoSEQ multiplex PCR. This sample has 150,000 to 200,000 clones, with 92% found just once. The material sequenced was peripheral blood, taken 28 days after the second AZD1222 dose. Receptors originate from an adult who received the AZD1222 COVID-19 vaccine. Each CDR3 is given with its conserved first and last residue. The D gene is left open where the match is weak. Only part of the rows carry a size: once, few, many, or a class if the clone is expanded.

d_call,v_call,j_call,clone_size,cdr3_nt,cdr3_aa
-,TRBV6-4,TRBJ1-1,-,TGTGCCAGCAGTGAGGAGGGAGGCGCTGAAGCTTTCTTT,CASSEEGGAEAFF
-,TRBV6-1,TRBJ1-1,-,TGTGCCAGCAGTGAAGCGCTGGGAACTGAAGCTTTCTTT,CASSEALGTEAFF
-,TRBV4-3,TRBJ2-2,-,TGCGCCAGCAGCCAAGTTCAGTCATCGGGTTGGGGCGGGGAGCTGTTTTTT,CASSQVQSSGWGGELFF
-,TRBV5-1,TRBJ1-3,-,TGCGCCAGCAGCTTGGCCGGGACTGGAAACACCATATATTTT,CASSLAGTGNTIYF
-,TRBV11-2,TRBJ1-1,-,TGTGCCAGCAGCTCAGTGGGGGAAGTCAGGCCTGAAGCTTTCTTT,CASSSVGEVRPEAFF
TRBD2,TRBV9,TRBJ2-5,-,TGTGCCAGCAGCCCTGGACTAGCGGGAATGATATCGAGATGGCAAGAGACCCAGTACTTC,CASSPGLAGMISRWQETQYF
TRBD1,TRBV2,TRBJ1-2,-,TGTGCCAGCAGGCCCCGGGACAGTACTAACTATGGCTACACCTTC,CASRPRDSTNYGYTF
TRBD1,TRBV12-5,TRBJ1-3,-,TGTGCTAGTGGTATCGGACAGGGCATCTCTGGAAACACCATATATTTT,CASGIGQGISGNTIYF
-,TRBV7-2,TRBJ1-4,-,TGTGCCAGCAGCTCCCAGGGCACAACTAATGAAAAACTGTTTTTT,CASSSQGTTNEKLFF
TRBD2,TRBV5-1,TRBJ2-1,once,TGCGCCAGCAGCGTAAGCGGGGGGCCGAATGAGCAGTTCTTC,CASSVSGGPNEQFF
-,TRBV7-2,TRBJ1-5,-,TGTGCCAGCAGCTTAGTCGCACAGAGCAATCAGCCCCAGCATTTT,CASSLVAQSNQPQHF
TRBD1,TRBV11-2,TRBJ2-7,-,TGTGCCAGTGGCCGGGACAGGGCCAACGAGCAGTACTTC,CASGRDRANEQYF
-,TRBV29-1,TRBJ1-1,once,TGCAGCGTCGGGGTGAGCACTGAAGCTTTCTTT,CSVGVSTEAFF
-,TRBV9,TRBJ2-1,-,TGTGCCAGCAGCGTGGGAAGAAGCTCCTACAATGAGCAGTTCTTC,CASSVGRSSYNEQFF
-,TRBV7-6,TRBJ2-1,once,TGTGCCAGCAGCACGGGGGCCTCCACCTTCAATGAGCAGTTCTTC,CASSTGASTFNEQFF
-,TRBV4-1,TRBJ2-3,-,TGCGCCAGCAGCCAAGAAGATCCGGCTAGCGTTGCAGATACGCAGTATTTT,CASSQEDPASVADTQYF
-,TRBV9,TRBJ1-1,-,TGTGCCAGCAGCGTAGTAGGCGGAAACACTGAAGCTTTCTTT,CASSVVGGNTEAFF
-,TRBV5-6,TRBJ2-1,-,TGTGCCAGCAGCTTGGATCAGGGGACGGGGCCCTACAATGAGCAGTTCTTC,CASSLDQGTGPYNEQFF
TRBD1,TRBV6-6,TRBJ1-2,-,TGTGCCAGCAGTAAGGGACAGGACCTCTATGGCTACACCTTC,CASSKGQDLYGYTF
-,TRBV7-8,TRBJ1-5,-,TGTGCCAGCAGCCCCGGATCAAGGTGGGCCTATGAACAGCCCCAGCATTTT,CASSPGSRWAYEQPQHF
-,TRBV7-8,TRBJ1-1,-,TGTGCCAGCAGCCCGAGTGTCATGAACACTGAAGCTTTCTTT,CASSPSVMNTEAFF
-,TRBV6-5,TRBJ2-1,-,TGTGCCAGCAGACCGGGAACCCCCGGCAGAAATGAGCAGTTCTTC,CASRPGTPGRNEQFF
TRBD1,TRBV5-1,TRBJ2-7,-,TGCGCCAGCAGCTCGGACAGGGGGTTCGCCGAGCAGTACTTC,CASSSDRGFAEQYF
-,TRBV4-3,TRBJ2-1,-,TGCGCCAGCAGCCAAGATCTGGGGCTCTCCTACAATGAGCAGTTCTTC,CASSQDLGLSYNEQFF
TRBD2,TRBV9,TRBJ2-1,-,TGTGCCAGCATCGGACTAGCGAGCCCCTTTGAGTTCTTC,CASIGLASPFEFF
TRBD2,TRBV18,TRBJ2-5,-,TGTGCCAGCTCACCTCGTAAACTAGCGGGAGGTCAAGAGACCCAGTACTTC,CASSPRKLAGGQETQYF
TRBD1,TRBV19,TRBJ2-2,-,TGTGCCAGTACCTCACAGGGGGCGAACACCGGGGAGCTGTTTTTT,CASTSQGANTGELFF
-,TRBV5-8,TRBJ2-1,once,TGTGCCAGCAGTGTTAGGTACAATGAGCAGTTCTTC,CASSVRYNEQFF
-,TRBV6-5,TRBJ2-1,-,TGTGCCAGCAGATCCTTAAGCGATGAGCAGTTCTTC,CASRSLSDEQFF
TRBD1,TRBV3-1/TRBV3-2,TRBJ1-1,-,TGTGCCAGCAACACTCAGGGGGGGAACACTGAAGCTTTCTTT,CASNTQGGNTEAFF
-,TRBV6-4,TRBJ1-1,-,TGTGCCAGCAGTTCACAGGGTTACAACACTGAAGCTTTCTTT,CASSSQGYNTEAFF
-,TRBV27,TRBJ1-1,-,TGTGCCAGCAGTAAAAGGGGCAGGGTCGACACTGAAGCTTTCTTT,CASSKRGRVDTEAFF
-,TRBV11-2,TRBJ1-4,-,TGTGCCAGCAGCTTAGATTCCCGCTCCAAACTGTTTTTT,CASSLDSRSKLFF
TRBD1,TRBV7-2,TRBJ1-5,-,TGTGCCAGCAGCCCTCGGTCGGGGACAGGGGGCATTCAGCCCCAGCATTTT,CASSPRSGTGGIQPQHF
-,TRBV12-3/TRBV12-4,TRBJ2-1,-,TGTGCCAGCAGCCCCCGGGGGCACAATGAGCAGTTCTTC,CASSPRGHNEQFF
TRBD1,TRBV5-4,TRBJ2-1,-,TGTGCCAGCAGCTTGGATTTGGGACAGCACAATGAGCAGTTCTTC,CASSLDLGQHNEQFF
-,TRBV27,TRBJ1-6,-,TGTGCCAGCAGGCGGGATGGGTACTCACCCCTCCACTTT,CASRRDGYSPLHF
-,TRBV2,TRBJ1-5,-,TGTGCCAGCAGTGAAACAGTGGTGAACTATAGCAATCAGCCCCAGCATTTT,CASSETVVNYSNQPQHF
TRBD1,TRBV5-1,TRBJ2-5,-,TGCGCCAGCAGCGGGGGACAGACTCAAGAGACCCAGTACTTC,CASSGGQTQETQYF
TRBD2,TRBV5-6,TRBJ2-7,-,TGTGCCAGCAGCTTTTTGCGAAGTCTAGCGGGGACCTACGAGCAGTACTTC,CASSFLRSLAGTYEQYF
-,TRBV6-1,TRBJ2-7,-,TGTGCCAGCAGTGAGTCGGTCTCCTACGAGCAGTACTTC,CASSESVSYEQYF
-,TRBV27,TRBJ2-7,-,TGTGCCAGCACAGCCTCAGGAGAGCAGTACTTC,CASTASGEQYF
TRBD2,TRBV6-2/TRBV6-3,TRBJ2-1,-,TGTGCCAGCAGTTACGCTAGCGGGAGCAAGGATGAGCAGTTCTTC,CASSYASGSKDEQFF
-,TRBV5-1,TRBJ2-1,-,TGCGCCAGCAGACGACTTGCTAGCCCAGTAAACAATGAGCAGTTCTTC,CASRRLASPVNNEQFF
TRBD1,TRBV5-5,TRBJ2-7,-,TGTGCCAGCAGCTTGGGGGACAGGGGGCCCTACGAGCAGTACTTC,CASSLGDRGPYEQYF
TRBD1,TRBV11-2,TRBJ1-2,few,TGTGCCAGCAGCTTAGTGGGGACAGGGTGGAGTGGCTACACCTTC,CASSLVGTGWSGYTF
-,TRBV12-3/TRBV12-4,TRBJ2-3,-,TGTGCCAGCACGGAGAGGAACACGGATACGCAGTATTTT,CASTERNTDTQYF
TRBD2,TRBV6-2/TRBV6-3,TRBJ2-7,-,TGTGCCAGCAGTTCTCCTCCAGGGTCGGGGGGTTACGAGCAGTACTTC,CASSSPPGSGGYEQYF
-,TRBV6-5,TRBJ2-4,-,TGTGCCAGCACTTCCCGTGACGGGAACATTCAGTACTTC,CASTSRDGNIQYF
-,TRBV3-1/TRBV3-2,TRBJ2-3,-,TGTGCCAGCAGCCCCTTGGGTCCCGGCACAGATACGCAGTATTTT,CASSPLGPGTDTQYF
-,TRBV12-3/TRBV12-4,TRBJ2-3,-,TGTGCCAGCACTGGGAGCCCAGATACGCAGTATTTT,CASTGSPDTQYF
TRBD1,TRBV12-3/TRBV12-4,TRBJ2-3,-,TGTGCCAGCAGCCAGACAGGGCCAGATACGCAGTATTTT,CASSQTGPDTQYF
TRBD1,TRBV27,TRBJ1-2,-,TGTGCCAGCAGTTTTAGGGGACAGGGGGGCGCAGCCCTTCGCTACACCTTC,CASSFRGQGGAALRYTF